These T cell receptor beta chains were read from a single sample in a study of shared clonotypes between healthy human individuals. Data came from immunoSEQ multiplex PCR; TCRdb stores just in-frame clones and leaves some out. Of 450,000 to 500,000 clones listed, 76% are singletons. The material sequenced was PBMCs. Receptors originate from a woman between 40 and 50 years old in good health. Some clones in this sample may be carry-over from other donors' samples. The CDR3 runs from the conserved cysteine through the conserved F or W. A D gene is named only where the DNA matches it firmly. Clone size is stated in some rows and not others, as once, few, many or a class when expanded.

clone_size | j_call | v_call | d_call | cdr3_length | cdr3_aa | cdr3_nt
few | TRBJ1-2 | TRBV9 | NA | 14 | CASSVQGSNYGYTF | TGTGCCAGCAGCGTACAGGGTAGTAACTATGGCTACACCTTC
few | TRBJ1-3 | TRBV7-9 | NA | 14 | CASSFLDSGNTIYF | TGTGCCAGCAGCTTTTTAGACTCTGGAAACACCATATATTTT
once | TRBJ2-6 | TRBV5-1 | NA | 15 | CASGDGSRGANVLTF | TGCGCCAGCGGGGATGGATCTCGTGGGGCCAACGTCCTGACTTTC
NA | TRBJ2-7 | TRBV28 | TRBD1 | 14 | CASSLLRQGLGQYF | TGTGCCAGCAGTTTACTTCGACAGGGTCTTGGGCAGTACTTC
NA | TRBJ2-7 | TRBV19 | NA | 15 | CASSIGVAAPYEQYF | TGTGCCAGTAGTATCGGGGTTGCGGCCCCCTACGAGCAGTACTTC
NA | TRBJ2-7 | TRBV11-2 | NA | 15 | CASSLVSQGIGEQYF | TGTGCCAGCAGCTTAGTCAGTCAGGGTATCGGGGAGCAGTACTTC
many | TRBJ1-5 | TRBV29-1 | TRBD1 | 13 | CSVADRGDQPQHF | TGCAGCGTTGCGGACAGGGGCGATCAGCCCCAGCATTTT
NA | TRBJ1-2 | TRBV10-3 | NA | 13 | CAISEAGGYGYTF | TGTGCCATCAGTGAGGCGGGGGGATATGGCTACACCTTC
NA | TRBJ2-3 | TRBV29-1 | TRBD1 | 12 | CSVGQGTDTQYF | TGCAGCGTGGGACAGGGCACAGATACGCAGTATTTT
NA | TRBJ1-1 | TRBV20-1 | NA | 11 | CSASAGTEAFF | TGCAGTGCTAGCGCAGGTACTGAAGCTTTCTTT
NA | TRBJ2-7 | TRBV30 | TRBD1 | 13 | CAWRGQGAGEQYF | TGTGCCTGGAGGGGGCAGGGGGCGGGCGAGCAGTACTTC
NA | TRBJ2-1 | TRBV29-1 | NA | 12 | CSVGEGDNEQFF | TGCAGCGTTGGGGAAGGGGACAATGAGCAGTTCTTC
NA | TRBJ1-1 | TRBV27 | TRBD1 | 14 | CASSPGTADTEAFF | TGTGCCAGCAGTCCCGGGACAGCTGACACTGAAGCTTTCTTT
NA | TRBJ1-5 | TRBV7-2 | TRBD1 | 15 | CASSWGQILNQPQHF | TGTGCCAGCAGCTGGGGACAGATTCTTAATCAGCCCCAGCATTTT
once | TRBJ2-2 | TRBV28 | NA | 16 | CASSLLALANTGELFF | TGTGCCAGCAGTTTATTAGCGCTAGCGAACACCGGGGAGCTGTTTTTT
once | TRBJ1-4 | TRBV28 | TRBD1 | 15 | CASSLQQGAGEKLFF | TGTGCCAGCAGTTTACAGCAGGGGGCAGGAGAAAAACTGTTTTTT
once | TRBJ1-1 | TRBV5-1 | NA | 15 | CASSAWSPRNTEAFF | TGCGCCAGCAGCGCCTGGAGCCCGAGGAACACTGAAGCTTTCTTT
few | TRBJ1-1 | TRBV30 | NA | 11 | CAWKGITEAFF | TGTGCCTGGAAGGGGATCACTGAAGCTTTCTTT
NA | TRBJ1-2 | TRBV19 | NA | 13 | CASSIGSRYGYTF | TGTGCCAGTAGTATCGGATCCAGGTATGGCTACACCTTC
once | TRBJ1-4 | TRBV28 | NA | 16 | CASSSEKGQPREKLFF | TGTGCCAGCAGTTCCGAAAAAGGACAGCCTAGGGAAAAACTGTTTTTT
NA | TRBJ2-5 | TRBV4-1 | TRBD1 | 13 | CASSRGQAETQYF | TGCGCCAGCAGCCGGGGACAGGCGGAGACCCAGTACTTC
NA | TRBJ2-5 | TRBV6-6 | TRBD1 | 14 | CASRRTGERETQYF | TGTGCCAGCAGGAGGACAGGGGAGCGTGAGACCCAGTACTTC
NA | TRBJ2-4 | TRBV7-2 | TRBD1 | 14 | CASSLSPGGSIQYF | TGTGCCAGCAGCTTATCTCCAGGGGGCAGCATTCAGTACTTC
once | TRBJ2-7 | TRBV5-4 | NA | 13 | CASSPPDSYEQYF | TGTGCCAGCAGCCCCCCAGACTCCTACGAGCAGTACTTC
NA | TRBJ2-2 | TRBV5-1 | TRBD2 | 16 | CASSLDPAGVTGELFF | TGCGCCAGCAGCTTGGATCCGGCGGGAGTCACCGGGGAGCTGTTTTTT
NA | TRBJ2-7 | TRBV7-9 | NA | 12 | CASSRTSYEQYF | TGTGCCAGCAGCCGGACGTCCTACGAGCAGTACTTC
few | TRBJ2-5 | TRBV30 | NA | 15 | CALSSRRGYQETQYF | TGTGCCTTATCATCCCGGAGGGGGTACCAAGAGACCCAGTACTTC
NA | TRBJ1-4 | TRBV6-1 | NA | 13 | CASIGSLNEKLFF | TGTGCCAGCATTGGGAGCCTTAATGAAAAACTGTTTTTT
few | TRBJ2-5 | TRBV29-1 | TRBD2 | 14 | CSVRGLAGGETQYF | TGCAGCGTTCGGGGACTAGCGGGCGGGGAGACCCAGTACTTC
many | TRBJ2-3 | TRBV11-1 | TRBD2 | 18 | CASSLIQAGVGSTDTQYF | TGTGCCAGCAGCTTAATCCAGGCGGGAGTTGGGAGCACAGATACGCAGTATTTT
NA | TRBJ2-1 | TRBV29-1 | TRBD2 | 14 | CSVEASGAYNEQFF | TGCAGCGTTGAAGCTAGCGGAGCCTACAATGAGCAGTTCTTC
NA | TRBJ1-4 | TRBV28 | TRBD1 | 11 | CASSLGDRYHF | TGTGCCAGCAGTTTAGGGGACAGATACCATTTT
NA | TRBJ2-7 | TRBV2 | NA | 11 | CASSEGRVEYF | TGTGCCAGCAGTGAAGGAAGGGTCGAGTACTTC
few | TRBJ2-7 | TRBV10-3 | NA | 13 | CAISGQGLHEQYF | TGTGCCATCAGTGGGCAGGGGCTCCACGAGCAGTACTTC
few | TRBJ2-6 | TRBV27 | NA | 13 | CASRLSGANVLTF | TGTGCCAGCCGACTCTCTGGGGCCAACGTCCTGACTTTC
NA | TRBJ2-7 | TRBV5-1 | TRBD1 | 15 | CASSLGPGQGSEQYF | TGCGCCAGCAGCCTGGGCCCGGGACAGGGTAGCGAGCAGTACTTC
few | TRBJ1-1 | TRBV11-2 | TRBD1 | 13 | CASTGDRGTEAFF | TGTGCCAGCACCGGCGACAGGGGCACTGAAGCTTTCTTT
once | TRBJ2-7 | TRBV5-4 | TRBD2 | 14 | CASKVGGSSHEQYF | TGTGCCAGCAAGGTAGGCGGGAGCTCCCACGAGCAGTACTTC
NA | TRBJ2-5 | TRBV6-1 | NA | 13 | CASGSRGQETQYF | TGTGCCAGCGGGAGTCGGGGGCAAGAGACCCAGTACTTC
NA | TRBJ2-1 | TRBV10-3 | NA | 12 | CAISVEYNEQFF | TGTGCCATCAGTGTTGAGTACAATGAGCAGTTCTTC
many | TRBJ2-6 | TRBV7-2 | NA | 15 | CASSLVFSGANVLTF | TGTGCCAGCAGCTTAGTCTTTTCTGGGGCCAACGTCCTGACTTTC
once | TRBJ2-1 | TRBV2 | TRBD2 | 13 | CASRLSGANEQFF | TGTGCCAGCAGGCTCAGCGGGGCTAATGAGCAGTTCTTC
NA | TRBJ2-2 | TRBV5-4 | TRBD1 | 18 | CASSRGQGFVSSTGELFF | TGTGCCAGCAGCAGGGGACAGGGGTTTGTTTCGTCGACCGGGGAGCTGTTTTTT
NA | TRBJ2-1 | TRBV9 | TRBD2 | 16 | CASSALAELTYNEQFF | TGTGCCAGCAGCGCGCTAGCGGAGCTGACCTACAATGAGCAGTTCTTC
once | TRBJ2-7 | TRBV11-2 | NA | 13 | CASSLGMGREQYF | TGTGCCAGCAGCTTAGGGATGGGCAGGGAGCAGTACTTC
NA | TRBJ2-7 | TRBV29-1 | TRBD2 | 14 | CSVPVAGGLDEQYF | TGCAGCGTTCCGGTAGCGGGAGGACTCGACGAGCAGTACTTC
NA | TRBJ2-7 | TRBV6-6 | NA | 15 | CASSIQGQPSYEQYF | TGTGCCAGCAGTATCCAGGGACAACCCTCCTACGAGCAGTACTTC
NA | TRBJ1-1 | TRBV2 | NA | 11 | CASHEGSATFF | TGTGCCAGCCATGAGGGAAGTGCAACTTTCTTT
NA | TRBJ2-1 | TRBV14 | TRBD2 | 15 | CASSQVSGRHNEQFF | TGTGCCAGCAGCCAAGTTAGCGGGAGACACAATGAGCAGTTCTTC
NA | TRBJ2-7 | TRBV19 | TRBD2 | 14 | CASSPQREGYEQYF | TGTGCCAGTAGTCCTCAGCGGGAGGGTTACGAGCAGTACTTC
NA | TRBJ2-7 | TRBV7-8 | TRBD2 | 16 | CASSPTGLASAYEQYF | TGTGCCAGCAGCCCCACGGGACTAGCGAGTGCCTACGAGCAGTACTTC
NA | TRBJ2-7 | TRBV7-7 | TRBD1 | 15 | CASSLGPTGTYEQYF | TGTGCTAGCAGCTTAGGTCCGACAGGGACCTACGAGCAGTACTTC
NA | TRBJ2-5 | TRBV9 | NA | 15 | CASSVLGGPGETQYF | TGTGCCAGCAGCGTATTAGGGGGGCCGGGAGAGACCCAGTACTTC
once | TRBJ2-5 | TRBV6-5 | NA | 11 | CASSYHETQYF | TGTGCCAGCAGTTACCATGAGACCCAGTACTTC
NA | TRBJ1-2 | TRBV5-1 | NA | 14 | CASSLGQEVNGYTF | TGCGCCAGCAGCTTGGGACAGGAGGTCAACGGCTACACCTTC